The next 8 T cell receptor beta chains were all read from a single sample in a study of T cells in Graves' hyperthyroidism and ophthalmopathy. Amplification of TCR beta CDR3 regions was performed using RNA transcripts as template. A set of HTBI primers served as the primers for a first-round RT-PCR of the TCR CDR3. TCRdb called the multiplex PCR reads again in MiXCR, with one record for every CDR3 protein. The sample carries under 550,000 distinct CDR3 sequences, 12% to 15% recorded once. What was sequenced was blood. Receptor source: a woman aged 18 to 35 with Graves' hyperthyroidism.

This clonotype appeared many times. J is TRBJ2-3 and V is TRBV20-1, with 7 nucleotides matching TRBD2. V lost 5 bases, J lost 4 bases, and 12 bases stayed unmatched. Germline V gene lookup returns CDR1 DFQATT and CDR2 SNEGSKA (reference sequence). The CDR3 extends over 15 amino acids. The CDR3 is CSAPKAGPRPDTQYF. DNA of the CDR3: TGCAGTGCTCCAAAAGCGGGACCGAGGCCAGATACGCAGTATTTT.

Regarding this clonotype: This may come from a read error, since a much larger clone is one base off. The chain links TRBV7-9 to TRBJ2-3, with 11 bases aligning to TRBD2. Germline CDR1 and CDR2: SEHNR and FQNEAQ (reference sequence). The CDR3 is 16 amino acids. Trimming cost V 1 base and J 4 bases; bases outside gene matches: 4. Here the CDR3 DNA reads TGTGCCAGCAGCTTAGTAACTAGCGGGAGCGCAGATACGCAGTATTTT. Encoded protein: CASSLVTSGSADTQYF.

This clonotype was recorded at least ten times. The gene calls are TRBV10-3 and TRBJ2-2; the match to TRBD1 covers 7 bases. Losses at the gene ends were 6 bases for V and 2 bases for J; bases not matched to a gene: 6. CDR3 length: 15 residues. Germline V gives CDR1 ENHRY, CDR2 SYGVKD. The DNA for the CDR3 is TGTGCCATCAGAACCGGGACAGTAAACACCGGGGAGCTGTTTTTT. This sequence encodes CAIRTGTVNTGELFF.

The sample holds many counts of this clonotype. CDR3 in DNA: TGCAGTGCCATACAGGGAGATTATGGCTACACCTTC. This translates into CSAIQGDYGYTF. This chain connects TRBV20-1 to TRBJ1-2, with a possible D match to TRBD1 (6 bases). CDR3 length: 12 residues. The germline CDR1 and CDR2 sequences are DFQATT and SNEGSKA (reference sequence). V was shortened by 6 bases and J by 5 bases, with 13 bases between the two germline ends.

The rearrangement uses TRBV20-1 and TRBJ2-3; 12 positions match TRBD1. This CDR3 contains 13 residues. The ends lost 5 bases at V and 6 bases at J; junction bases unmatched: 3. The germline V gene has CDR1 DFQATT and CDR2 SNEGSKA (reference sequence). This CDR3 reads CSAGTGGADTQYF. CDR3 DNA: TGCAGTGCTGGGACAGGGGGCGCGGATACGCAGTATTTT.

This clonotype has ten or more counts. The gene calls are TRBV20-1 and TRBJ2-7, with 11 bases fitting TRBD2. Looked up from germline, CDR1 is DFQATT and CDR2 is SNEGSKA (reference sequence). The J segment lost 5 bases and the V segment lost 5 bases, leaving 5 bases of the junction unmatched. The CDR3 extends over 13 amino acids. The CDR3 loop reads CSAVAGGRNEQYF. The CDR3 DNA sequence: TGCAGTGCTGTAGCGGGAGGGAGGAACGAGCAGTACTTC.

V is TRBV3-1 and J is TRBJ1-1; D not resolved. The CDR3 runs 16 residues. Germline V gene lookup returns CDR1 LGHDT and CDR2 YNNKEL (reference sequence). Trimming removed 6 bases from V and 1 base from J, with 18 bases in between. The CDR3 DNA reads as TGTGCCAGCAGAGAGGATGCCAGAGGGTGGAACACTGAAGCTTTCTTT. This translates into CASREDARGWNTEAFF.

The chain uses TRBV10-2 and TRBJ1-5, with D unclear. CDR3 size: 13 residues. Looked up from germline, CDR1 is WSHSY and CDR2 is SAAADI. Deletions cut 4 bases from V and 6 bases from J, with 10 bases between. The CDR3 spells CASSVGFGQPQHF. The CDR3 region has the DNA TGCGCCAGCAGTGTTGGTTTCGGTCAGCCCCAGCATTTT.